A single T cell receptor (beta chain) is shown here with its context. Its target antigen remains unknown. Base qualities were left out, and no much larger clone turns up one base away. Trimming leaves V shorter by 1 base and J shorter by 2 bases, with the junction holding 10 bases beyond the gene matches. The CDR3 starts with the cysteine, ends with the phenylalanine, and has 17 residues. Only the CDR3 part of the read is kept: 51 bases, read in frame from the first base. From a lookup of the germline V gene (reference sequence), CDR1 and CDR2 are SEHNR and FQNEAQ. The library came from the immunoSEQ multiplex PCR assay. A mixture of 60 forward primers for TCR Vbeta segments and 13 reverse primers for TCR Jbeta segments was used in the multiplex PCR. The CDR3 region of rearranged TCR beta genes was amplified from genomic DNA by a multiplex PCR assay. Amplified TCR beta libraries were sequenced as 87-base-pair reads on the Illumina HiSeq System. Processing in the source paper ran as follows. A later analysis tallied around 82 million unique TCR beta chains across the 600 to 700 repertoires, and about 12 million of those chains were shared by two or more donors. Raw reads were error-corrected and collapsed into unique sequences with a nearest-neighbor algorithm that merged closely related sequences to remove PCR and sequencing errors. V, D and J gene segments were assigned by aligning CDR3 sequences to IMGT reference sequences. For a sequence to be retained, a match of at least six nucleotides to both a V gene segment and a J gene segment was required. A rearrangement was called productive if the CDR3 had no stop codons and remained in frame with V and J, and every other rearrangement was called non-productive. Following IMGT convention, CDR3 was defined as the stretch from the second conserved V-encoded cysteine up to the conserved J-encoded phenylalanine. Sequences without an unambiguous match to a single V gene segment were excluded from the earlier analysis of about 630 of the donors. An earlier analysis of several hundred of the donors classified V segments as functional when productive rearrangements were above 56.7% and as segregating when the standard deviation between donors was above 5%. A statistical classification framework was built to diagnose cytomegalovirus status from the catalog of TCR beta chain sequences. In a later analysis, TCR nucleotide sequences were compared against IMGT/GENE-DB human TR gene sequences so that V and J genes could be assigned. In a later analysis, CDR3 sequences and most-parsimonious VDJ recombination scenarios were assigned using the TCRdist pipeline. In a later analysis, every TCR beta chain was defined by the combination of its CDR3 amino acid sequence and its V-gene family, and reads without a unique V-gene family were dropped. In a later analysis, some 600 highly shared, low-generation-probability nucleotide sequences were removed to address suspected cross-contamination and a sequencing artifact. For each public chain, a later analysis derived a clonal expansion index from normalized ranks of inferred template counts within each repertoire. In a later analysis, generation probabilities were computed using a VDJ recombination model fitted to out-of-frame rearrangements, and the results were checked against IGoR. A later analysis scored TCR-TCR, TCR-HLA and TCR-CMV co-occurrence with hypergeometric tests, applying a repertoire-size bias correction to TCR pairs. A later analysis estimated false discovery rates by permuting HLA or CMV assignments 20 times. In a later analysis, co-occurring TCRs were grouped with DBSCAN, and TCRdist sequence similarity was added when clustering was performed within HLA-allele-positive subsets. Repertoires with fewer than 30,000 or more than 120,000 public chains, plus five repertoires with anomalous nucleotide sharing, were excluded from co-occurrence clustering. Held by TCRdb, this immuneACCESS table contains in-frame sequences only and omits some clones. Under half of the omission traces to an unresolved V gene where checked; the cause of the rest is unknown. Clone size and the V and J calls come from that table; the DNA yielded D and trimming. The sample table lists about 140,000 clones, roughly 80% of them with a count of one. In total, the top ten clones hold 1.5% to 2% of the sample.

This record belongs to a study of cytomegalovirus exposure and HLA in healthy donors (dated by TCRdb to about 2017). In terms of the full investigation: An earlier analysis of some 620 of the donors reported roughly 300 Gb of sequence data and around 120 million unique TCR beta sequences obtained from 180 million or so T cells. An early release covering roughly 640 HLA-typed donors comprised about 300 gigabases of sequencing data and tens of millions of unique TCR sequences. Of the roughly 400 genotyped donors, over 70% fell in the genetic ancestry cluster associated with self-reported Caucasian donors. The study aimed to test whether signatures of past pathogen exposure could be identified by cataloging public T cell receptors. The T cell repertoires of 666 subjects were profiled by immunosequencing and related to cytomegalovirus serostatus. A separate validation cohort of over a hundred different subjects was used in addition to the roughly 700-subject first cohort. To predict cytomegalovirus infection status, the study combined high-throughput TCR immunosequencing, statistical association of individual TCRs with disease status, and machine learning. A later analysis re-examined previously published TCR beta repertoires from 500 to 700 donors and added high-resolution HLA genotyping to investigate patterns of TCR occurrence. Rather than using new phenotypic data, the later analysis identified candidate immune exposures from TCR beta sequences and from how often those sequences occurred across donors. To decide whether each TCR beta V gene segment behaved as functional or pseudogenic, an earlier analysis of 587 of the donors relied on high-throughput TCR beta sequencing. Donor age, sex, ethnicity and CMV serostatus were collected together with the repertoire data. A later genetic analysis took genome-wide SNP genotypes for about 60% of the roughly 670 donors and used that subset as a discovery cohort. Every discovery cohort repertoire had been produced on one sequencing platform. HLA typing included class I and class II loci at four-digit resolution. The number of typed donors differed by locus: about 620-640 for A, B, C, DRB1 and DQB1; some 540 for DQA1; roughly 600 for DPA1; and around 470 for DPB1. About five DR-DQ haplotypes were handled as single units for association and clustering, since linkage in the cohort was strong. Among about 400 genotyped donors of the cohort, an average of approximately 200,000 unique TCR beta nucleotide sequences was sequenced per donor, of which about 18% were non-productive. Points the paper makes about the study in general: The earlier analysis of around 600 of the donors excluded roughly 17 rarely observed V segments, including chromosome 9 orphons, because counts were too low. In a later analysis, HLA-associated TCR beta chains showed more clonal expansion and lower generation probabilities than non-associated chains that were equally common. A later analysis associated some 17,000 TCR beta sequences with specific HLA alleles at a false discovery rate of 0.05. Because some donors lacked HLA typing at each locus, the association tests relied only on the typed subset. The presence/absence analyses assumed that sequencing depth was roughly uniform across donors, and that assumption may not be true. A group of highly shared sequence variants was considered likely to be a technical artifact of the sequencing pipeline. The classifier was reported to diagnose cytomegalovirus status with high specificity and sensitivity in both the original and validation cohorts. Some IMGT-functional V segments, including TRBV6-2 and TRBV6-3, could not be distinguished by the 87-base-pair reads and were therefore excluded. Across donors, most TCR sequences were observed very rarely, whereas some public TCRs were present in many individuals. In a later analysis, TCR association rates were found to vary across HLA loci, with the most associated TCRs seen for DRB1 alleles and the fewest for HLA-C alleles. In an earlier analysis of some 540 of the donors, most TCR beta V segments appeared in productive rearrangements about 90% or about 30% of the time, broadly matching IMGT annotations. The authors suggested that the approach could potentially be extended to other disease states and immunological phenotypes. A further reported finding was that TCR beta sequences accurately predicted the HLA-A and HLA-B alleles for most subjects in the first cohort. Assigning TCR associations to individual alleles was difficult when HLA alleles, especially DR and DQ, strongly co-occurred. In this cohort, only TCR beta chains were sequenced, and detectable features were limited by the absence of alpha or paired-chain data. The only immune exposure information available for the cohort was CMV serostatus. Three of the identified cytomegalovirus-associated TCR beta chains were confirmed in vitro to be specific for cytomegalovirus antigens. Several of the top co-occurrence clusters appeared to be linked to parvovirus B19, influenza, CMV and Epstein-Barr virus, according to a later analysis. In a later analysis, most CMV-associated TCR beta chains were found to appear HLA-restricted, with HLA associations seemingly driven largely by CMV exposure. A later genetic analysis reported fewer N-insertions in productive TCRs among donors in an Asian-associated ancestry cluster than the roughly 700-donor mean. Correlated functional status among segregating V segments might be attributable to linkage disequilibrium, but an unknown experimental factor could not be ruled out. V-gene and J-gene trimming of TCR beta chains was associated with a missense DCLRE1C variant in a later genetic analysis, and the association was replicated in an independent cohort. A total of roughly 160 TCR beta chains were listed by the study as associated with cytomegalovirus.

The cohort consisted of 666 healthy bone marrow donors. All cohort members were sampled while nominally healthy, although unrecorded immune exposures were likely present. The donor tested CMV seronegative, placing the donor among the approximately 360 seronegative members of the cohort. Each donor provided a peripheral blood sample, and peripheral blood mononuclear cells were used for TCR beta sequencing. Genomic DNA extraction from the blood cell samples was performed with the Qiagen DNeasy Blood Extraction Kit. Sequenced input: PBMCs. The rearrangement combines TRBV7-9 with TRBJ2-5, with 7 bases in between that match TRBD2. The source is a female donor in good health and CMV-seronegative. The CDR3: CASSLGTLGGWQETQYF. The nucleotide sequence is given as TGTGCCAGCAGCTTAGGCACTCTGGGGGGGTGGCAAGAGACCCAGTACTTC. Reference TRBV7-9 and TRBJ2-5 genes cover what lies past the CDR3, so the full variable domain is DTGVSQNPRHKITKRGQNVTFRCDPISEHNRLYWYRQTLGQGPEFLTYFQNEAQLEKSRLLSDRFSAERPKGSFSTLEIQRTEQGDSAMYLCASSLGTLGGWQETQYFGPGTRLLVL.